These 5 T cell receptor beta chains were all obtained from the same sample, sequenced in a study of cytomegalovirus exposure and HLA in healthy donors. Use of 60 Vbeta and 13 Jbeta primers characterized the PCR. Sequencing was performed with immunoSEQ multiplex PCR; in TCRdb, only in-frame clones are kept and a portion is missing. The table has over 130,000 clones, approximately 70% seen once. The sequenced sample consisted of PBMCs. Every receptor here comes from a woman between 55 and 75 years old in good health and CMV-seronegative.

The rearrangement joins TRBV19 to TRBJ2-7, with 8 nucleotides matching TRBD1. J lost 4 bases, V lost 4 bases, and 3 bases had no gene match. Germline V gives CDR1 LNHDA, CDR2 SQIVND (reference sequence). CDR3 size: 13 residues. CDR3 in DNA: TGTGCCAGTAGTAGAGACAGGGGTTACGAGCAGTACTTC. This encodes CASSRDRGYEQYF.

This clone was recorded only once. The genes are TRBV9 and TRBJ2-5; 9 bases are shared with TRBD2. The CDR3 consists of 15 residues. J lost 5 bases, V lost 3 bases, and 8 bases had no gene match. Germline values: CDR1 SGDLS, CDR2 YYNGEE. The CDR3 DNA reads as TGTGCCAGCAGCGAAGCGGGGGGCGCCGGGGAGACCCAGTACTTC. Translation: CASSEAGGAGETQYF.

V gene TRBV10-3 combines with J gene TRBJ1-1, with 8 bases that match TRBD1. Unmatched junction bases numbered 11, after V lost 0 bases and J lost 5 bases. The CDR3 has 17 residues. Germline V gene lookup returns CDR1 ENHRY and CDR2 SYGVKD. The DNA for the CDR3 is TGTGCCATCAGTGAGTCCTCGCAGGGGGCATTGGAAACTGAAGCTTTCTTT. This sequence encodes CAISESSQGALETEAFF.

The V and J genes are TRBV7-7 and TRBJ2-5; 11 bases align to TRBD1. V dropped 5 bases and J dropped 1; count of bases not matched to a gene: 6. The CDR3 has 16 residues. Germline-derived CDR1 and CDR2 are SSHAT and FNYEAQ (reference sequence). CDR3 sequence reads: CASSGLGQGGQETQYF. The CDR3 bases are TGTGCCAGCAGCGGATTGGGACAGGGGGGCCAAGAGACCCAGTACTTC. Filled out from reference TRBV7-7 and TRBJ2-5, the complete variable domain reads GAGVSQSPRYKVTKRGQDVTLRCDPISSHATLYWYQQALGQGPEFLTYFNYEAQPDKSGLPSDRFSAERPEGSISTLTIQRTEQRDSAMYRCASSGLGQGGQETQYFGPGTRLLVL.

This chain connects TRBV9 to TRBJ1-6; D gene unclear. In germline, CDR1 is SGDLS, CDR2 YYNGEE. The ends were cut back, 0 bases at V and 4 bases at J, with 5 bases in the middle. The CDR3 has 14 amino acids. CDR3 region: CASSVARYNSPLHF. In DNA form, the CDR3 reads TGTGCCAGCAGCGTAGCCAGGTATAATTCACCCCTCCACTTT.